Each of the 23 T cell receptor beta chains below was sequenced from the same sample in a study of cytomegalovirus exposure and HLA in healthy donors (dated by TCRdb to 2015 to 2018). The protocol used for the library was the immunoSEQ multiplex PCR assay. For the multiplex PCR, a mixture combining 60 forward primers for TCR Vbeta segments and 13 reverse primers for TCR Jbeta segments was used. In its TCRdb copy, this immuneACCESS table keeps in-frame sequences only and misses some clones. Where compared with another copy, unresolved V genes explain less than half of these, and the others have no known cause. The sample contains some 200,000 clones, approximately 78% of them found a single time. The top ten clones comprise about 0.8% of the sample. Sequencing used PBMCs. All receptors derive from a woman younger than 35 in good health and CMV-seronegative.

The CDR3 DNA follows: TGCGCCAGCAGCCTCGCCGGGACAGAGAGCACAGATACGCAGTATTTT. Translating gives CASSLAGTESTDTQYF. The chain combines TRBV5-1 with TRBJ2-3, with 7 bases lining up with TRBD1. The CDR3 contains 16 residues. With 4 bases clipped from V and 0 bases from J, the junction kept 8 bases outside the gene matches. In germline, CDR1 is SGHRS, CDR2 YFSETQ.

A single count supports this clone. The chain joins TRBV7-9 to TRBJ2-5; 7 nucleotides agree with TRBD1. Germline V lookup: CDR1 SEHNR, CDR2 FQNEAQ (reference sequence). J gave up 1 base and V 1 base, and 3 bases lay outside the gene matches. The CDR3 is 15 residues long. Here the CDR3 reads CASSLGQGFQETQYF. The CDR3 DNA follows: TGTGCCAGCAGCTTAGGACAGGGCTTCCAAGAGACCCAGTACTTC.

This clone appeared a few times. The chain combines TRBV27 with TRBJ1-1, with D possibly TRBD1 on 6 matching bases. This CDR3 is built from 13 residues. Germline lookup yields CDR1 MNHEY and CDR2 SMNVEV (reference sequence). The ends were cut back, 9 bases at V and 0 bases at J, with 11 bases in the middle. The CDR3: CASRRGMNTEAFF. CDR3 in DNA: TGTGCCAGTCGCAGGGGAATGAACACTGAAGCTTTCTTT.

The DNA for the CDR3 is TGTGCCACCAGCAGAGGTCGGGACAAAAACACTGAAGCTTTCTTT. It is translated as CATSRGRDKNTEAFF. The chain couples TRBV15 to TRBJ1-1, with a weak D call TRBD1 (6 bases). Germline V CDR1 and CDR2: LNHNV, YYDKDF (reference sequence). The CDR3 totals 15 residues. The germline V and J ends were trimmed by 1 base and 2 bases, with 11 bases remaining between them.

This chain joins TRBV18 and TRBJ2-1; 10 bases agree with TRBD1. The ends lost 6 bases at V and 8 bases at J; junction bases unmatched: 7. Germline CDR1 KGHSH, CDR2 LQKENI. CDR3 length: 14 residues. CDR3 sequence: CASSPGQGRDEQFF. The CDR3 coding sequence is TGTGCCAGCTCCCCGGGACAGGGGAGGGATGAGCAGTTCTTC.

V gene TRBV9 combines with J gene TRBJ2-7; a weak D match, TRBD2 (5 bases). The ends were cut back, 0 bases at V and 3 bases at J, with 13 bases in the middle. The CDR3 sequence is 15 residues long. The germline V gene encodes CDR1 SGDLS and CDR2 YYNGEE. In DNA form, the CDR3 reads TGTGCCAGCAGCGTAGGGCTTAGCGAGAACTACGAGCAGTACTTC. Translated: CASSVGLSENYEQYF.

This chain joins TRBV5-8 and TRBJ2-7; 7 nucleotides line up with TRBD1. Germline CDR1 reads SGHTS; CDR2 reads YDEGEE. With 0 bases clipped from V and 3 bases from J, the junction kept 3 bases outside the gene matches. The CDR3 loop spans 14 amino acids. The CDR3 nucleotides read TGTGCCAGCAGCTTGGTAGACAGGGACTACGAGCAGTACTTC. It translates to CASSLVDRDYEQYF.

The chain is built from TRBV29-1 and TRBJ1-4; no clear D gene. V was trimmed by 7 bases and J by 0 bases, leaving 9 bases between them. The germline gives CDR1 SQVTM, CDR2 ANQGSEA. This CDR3 has 13 residues. The CDR3 reads CSAYTPTNEKLFF. The CDR3 coding sequence is TGCAGCGCGTACACCCCAACTAATGAAAAACTGTTTTTT.

As regards this clone: This sample also contains other DNA sequences that code for the same CDR3. The rearrangement uses TRBV5-1 and TRBJ1-2, with 7 bases lining up with TRBD1. V shed 0 bases and J 7 bases; nucleotides not matched to a gene: 3. This CDR3 spans 13 amino acids. Germline CDR1 SGHRS, CDR2 YFSETQ. The CDR3 here is CASSLGQGGGYTF. In nucleotides, the CDR3 is TGCGCCAGCAGCTTGGGACAGGGTGGTGGCTACACCTTC. Using reference TRBV5-1 and TRBJ1-2 for the parts outside the CDR3, the full variable domain is KAGVTQTPRYLIKTRGQQVTLSCSPISGHRSVSWYQQTPGQGLQFLFEYFSETQRNKGNFPGRFSGRQFSNSRSEMNVSTLELGDSALYLCASSLGQGGGYTFGSGTRLTVV.

The CDR3 nucleotides are TGTGCCACCCGACGCGGGAGTACAGATACGCAGTATTTT. This encodes CATRRGSTDTQYF. This chain joins TRBV27 and TRBJ2-3; TRBD2 matches at 7 bases. This CDR3 comprises 13 residues. Trimming at V came to 10 bases and at J to 3 bases, leaving 7 bases not matched to a gene. CDR1 and CDR2 from the germline V gene are MNHEY and SMNVEV (reference sequence).

The rearrangement links TRBV20-1 to TRBJ1-4; unclear D gene. The germline V gene encodes CDR1 DFQATT and CDR2 SNEGSKA (reference sequence). CDR3 length: 10 residues. Trimming stripped 5 bases from V and 10 bases from J, with 8 bases between. The CDR3: CSARSGKLFF. The CDR3 nucleotides read TGCAGTGCTCGGTCGGGAAAACTGTTTTTT.

This clone was observed a handful of times. The chain has TRBV18 and TRBJ2-7; D is unresolved. The CDR3 length is 13 residues. V shed 4 bases and J shed 3 bases, with 10 bases lying between them. Germline V CDR1 and CDR2: KGHSH, LQKENI. The CDR3 DNA reads as TGTGCCAGCTCACAAACAGAATACTACGAGCAGTACTTC. It yields the protein CASSQTEYYEQYF.

V gene TRBV7-2 combines with J gene TRBJ1-2; 11 bases line up with TRBD1. The germline V gene encodes CDR1 SGHTA and CDR2 FQGNSA. CDR3 length equals 17 residues. V was clipped by 1 base and J by 8 bases; unmatched bases: 12. CDR3 coding DNA: TGTGCCAGCAGCTTAGGGGGGACAGGGGGTGTTATAGGCGGCTACACCTTC. The encoded protein is CASSLGGTGGVIGGYTF.

As concerns this clone: Mismatch with germline at one junction end may stem from a read error. J is TRBJ1-1 and V is TRBV10-3, with D possibly TRBD1 on 5 matching bases. There are 17 residues in the CDR3. In germline, CDR1 is ENHRY, CDR2 SYGVKD. The CDR3 sequence: CAISESAQKGQNTVAFF. The CDR3 nucleotides are TGTGCCATCAGTGAGTCCGCGCAGAAGGGGCAGAACACTGTAGCTTTCTTT.

The V gene is TRBV27, the J gene TRBJ1-3, with 9 bases that match TRBD1. V lost 6 bases, J lost 4 bases, and 13 bases stayed unmatched. Germline values: CDR1 MNHEY, CDR2 SMNVEV (reference sequence). The CDR3 runs to 17 residues. In nucleotides, the CDR3 is TGTGCCAGCAGAGGGACAGGGTCCTTCCAAGCAGGAAACACCATATATTTT. It yields the protein CASRGTGSFQAGNTIYF.

The chain carries TRBV15 and TRBJ1-3, with 8 bases fitting TRBD1. Germline lookup yields CDR1 LNHNV and CDR2 YYDKDF (reference sequence). The CDR3 is 15 amino acids. Trimming removed 0 bases from V and 5 bases from J; junction bases left unmatched: 3. CDR3 residues: CATSRDRDRRNTIYF. CDR3 bases: TGTGCCACCAGCAGAGACCGGGACAGGCGAAACACCATATATTTT.

The chain has TRBV30 and TRBJ2-3; D gene ambiguous. V was shortened by 5 bases and J by 0 bases, with 9 bases between the two germline ends. CDR3 length: 13 amino acids. Germline V gene sequence: CDR1 GTSNPN, CDR2 SVGIG (reference sequence). DNA for the CDR3: TGTGCCTGGGGTGGGCTTAGCACAGATACGCAGTATTTT. Residues: CAWGGLSTDTQYF.

This chain joins TRBV2 and TRBJ1-2, with 8 bases matching TRBD1. This CDR3 has 14 amino acids. The V and J ends lost 6 bases and 4 bases, in that order; junction bases with no gene match: 7. CDR1 is SNHLY, CDR2 FYNNEI, per germline. The CDR3 DNA reads TGTGCCAGCAGCAATGGACAGGGTAGCTATGGCTACACCTTC. The encoded protein is CASSNGQGSYGYTF.

J is TRBJ2-1 and V is TRBV7-2, with D hard to call. The CDR3 contains 13 residues. The V gene lost 6 bases and the J gene lost 7 bases, with 13 bases spanning the gap. The germline V gene has CDR1 SGHTA and CDR2 FQGNSA. Here the CDR3 reads CASSHDFGNEQFF. The CDR3 nucleotides read TGTGCCAGCAGTCATGACTTTGGAAATGAGCAGTTCTTC.

This clone came up a few times. The chain couples TRBV28 to TRBJ1-3; no definite D call. Per germline, CDR1 MDHEN and CDR2 SYDVKM. Trimming removed 3 bases at V and 4 bases at J, with 4 bases between. The length of the CDR3 is 12 residues. This chain's CDR3 is CASSFLGNTIYF. The CDR3 bases are TGTGCCAGCAGTTTTCTCGGAAACACCATATATTTT.

This clone has only a few counts. This chain uses TRBV4-2 with TRBJ2-2; possibly TRBD1 for D (5 bases). Germline CDR1 is LGHNA and CDR2 is YNFKEQ. The germline V and J ends were trimmed by 0 bases and 6 bases, with 8 bases remaining between them. The CDR3 contains 14 residues. CDR3 sequence: CASSQEQGSGELFF. The CDR3 DNA reads as TGTGCCAGCAGCCAAGAGCAGGGATCCGGGGAGCTGTTTTTT.

The J gene is TRBJ2-1, the V gene TRBV19; TRBD2 matches 13 bases. The CDR3 length is 21 residues. Germline V gene sequence: CDR1 LNHDA, CDR2 SQIVND (reference sequence). The V segment lost 5 bases and the J segment 4 bases; nucleotides outside the gene matches: 20. The CDR3 spells CASSPPETSGRALKAYNEQFF. CDR3 sequence (DNA): TGTGCCAGTAGTCCCCCAGAAACTAGCGGGAGGGCCCTTAAGGCTTACAATGAGCAGTTCTTC.

The V gene is TRBV6-1, the J gene TRBJ1-5; no definite D call. This CDR3 is built from 15 residues. The V end lost 6 bases, the J end lost 0 bases, and 12 bases lay between the germline ends. The germline gives CDR1 MNHNS, CDR2 SASEGT. DNA for the CDR3: TGTGCCAGCAGAGAGGGAGGTTATAGCAATCAGCCCCAGCATTTT. Residues: CASREGGYSNQPQHF.